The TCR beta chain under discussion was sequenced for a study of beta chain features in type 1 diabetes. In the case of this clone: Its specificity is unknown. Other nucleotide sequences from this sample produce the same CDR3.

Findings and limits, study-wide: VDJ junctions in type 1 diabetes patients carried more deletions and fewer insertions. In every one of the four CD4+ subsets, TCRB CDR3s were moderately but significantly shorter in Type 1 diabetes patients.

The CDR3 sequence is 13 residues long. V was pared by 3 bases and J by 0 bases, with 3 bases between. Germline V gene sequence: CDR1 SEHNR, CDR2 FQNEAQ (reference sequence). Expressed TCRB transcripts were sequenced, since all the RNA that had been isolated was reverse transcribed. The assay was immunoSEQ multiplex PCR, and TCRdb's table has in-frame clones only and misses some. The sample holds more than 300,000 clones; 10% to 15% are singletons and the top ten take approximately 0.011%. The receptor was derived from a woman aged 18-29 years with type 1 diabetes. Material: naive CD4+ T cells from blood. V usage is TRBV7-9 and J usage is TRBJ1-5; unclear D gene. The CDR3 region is CASSFSSNQPQHF. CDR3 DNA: TGTGCCAGCAGCTTCAGTAGCAATCAGCCCCAGCATTTT.